This passage covers 29 T cell receptor beta chains from one sample sequenced in a study of glioma-infiltrating T cells (dated by TCRdb to about 2016). TCRdb records Illumina MiSeq as the sequencer. The iRepertoire nested amplicon-rescue multiplex PCR (arm-PCR) platform was used to amplify TCR alpha and beta CDR3 regions from RNA. TCRdb passed the public sequencing reads through fastp at Q25 and MiXCR, retaining productive beta sequences. All rows with the same CDR3 protein become a single entry with the most common DNA and genes. A total of 150,000 to 200,000 distinct CDR3 sequences appear in this sample, about 40% of them only once. The ten biggest clones cover around 5% of the sample. Sequenced sample: glioma tissue, nonneoplastic brain tissue, or PBMCs (not recorded which). The receptor set was obtained from a human donor with low-grade glioma or glioblastoma, undergoing nonglioma brain surgery, or in good health (not recorded which).

Regarding this clonotype: The CDR3 carries no conserved terminal phenylalanine or tryptophan, so it likely arises from a read error. CDR3 sequence reads: CASSPTGTKAFL. CDR3 bases: TGTGCCAGCTCACCAACAGGCACTAAAGCTTTCCTT. The chain uses TRBV18 and TRBJ1-1; D may be TRBD1 (5 bases). The CDR3 totals 12 residues. Germline V gene lookup returns CDR1 KGHSH and CDR2 LQKENI.

The sample holds many counts of this clonotype. V is TRBV20-1 and J is TRBJ1-4; D gene unclear. CDR1 and CDR2 from the germline V gene are DFQATT and SNEGSKA (reference sequence). Trimming left V 0 bases short and J 0 bases short, with 11 bases between. The CDR3 has 16 residues. This CDR3 is CSARDSGGATNEKLFF. DNA of the CDR3: TGCAGTGCTAGAGATAGCGGTGGGGCAACTAATGAAAAACTGTTTTTT.

The genes are TRBV12-3 or TRBV12-4 and TRBJ2-1; possible D gene TRBD1, 6 bases. V was shortened by 3 bases and J by 7 bases, with 10 bases between the two germline ends. The CDR3 runs to 13 residues. This CDR3 reads CASSFQGTNEQFF. In DNA, the CDR3 is TGTGCCAGCAGTTTCCAGGGGACAAATGAGCAGTTCTTC.

In its sample, this clonotype was seen once. Germline is not matched at one junction end, which may reflect a read error. This sequence joins TRBV2 and TRBJ2-3; D uncertain. There are 14 residues in the CDR3. The germline gives CDR1 SNHLY, CDR2 FYNNEI. CDR3 coding DNA: TGTGCCAGAAGTGTTAACGACAACACAGATACGCAGTGTTTT. Translating gives CARSVNDNTDTQCF. The whole variable domain, remainder taken from reference TRBV2 and TRBJ2-3, is EPEVTQTPSHQVTQMGQEVILRCVPISNHLYFYWYRQILGQKVEFLVSFYNNEISEKSEIFDDQFSVERPDGSNFTLKIRSTKLEDSAMYFCARSVNDNTDTQCFGPGTRLTVL.

This clonotype was observed a single time. This chain uses TRBV3-1 with TRBJ2-5, with TRBD1 identical over 8 bases. Trimming removed 2 bases from V and 3 bases from J; junction bases left unmatched: 5. Germline V gene data show CDR1 as LGHDT and CDR2 as YNNKEL (reference sequence). This CDR3 has 15 residues. This CDR3 is CASSQPTGQEETQYF. The CDR3 DNA is TGTGCCAGCAGCCAACCCACGGGACAGGAAGAGACCCAGTACTTC.

The chain joins TRBV2 to TRBJ2-7, with D possibly matching TRBD1 (6 bases). CDR3 length: 15 amino acids. Deletions cut 5 bases from V and 7 bases from J, with 21 bases between. Germline CDR1 reads SNHLY; CDR2 reads FYNNEI. Written as DNA, the CDR3 is TGTGCCAGCAGTCCTAAGTACAGGGTTTGGTGGGAGCAGTACTTC. This translates into CASSPKYRVWWEQYF.

Turning to this clonotype: This may arise from a read error, as a much more abundant clone is one base away. The gene calls are TRBV3-1 and TRBJ1-1; D uncertain. V was trimmed by 3 bases and J by 4 bases, leaving 12 bases between them. The germline CDR1 and CDR2 sequences are LGHDT and YNNKEL (reference sequence). The CDR3 runs 14 residues. DNA of the CDR3: TGTGCCAGCAGCCACCATGGGAAGGTCACTGAAGCTTTCTTT. It encodes CASSHHGKVTEAFF.

As for this clonotype: With a much larger clone just one base away, this may be a read error. The chain links TRBV20-1 to TRBJ2-5, with 8 positions matching TRBD1. V trimming: 1 base; J trimming: 2 bases; junction bases outside the gene matches: 6. Germline CDR1 reads DFQATT; CDR2 reads SNEGSKA (reference sequence). The CDR3 has 15 residues. This CDR3 reads CSARVGTGSQETQYF. The CDR3, as DNA: TGCAGTGCTAGAGTGGGGACAGGTTCACAAGAGACCCAGTACTTC.

The chain has TRBV19 and TRBJ2-1; possibly TRBD1 or TRBD2 for D (5 bases each). Germline V gene lookup returns CDR1 LNHDA and CDR2 SQIVND (reference sequence). CDR3 size: 14 residues. V lost 5 bases and J lost 8, with 16 bases in between. For the CDR3, the DNA is TGTGCCAGTAGTGCCGGTAGAGGGGTTGATGAGCAGTTCTTC. Its translation: CASSAGRGVDEQFF.

This clonotype was detected ten times or more. The CDR3 coding sequence is TGTGCCAGCGGGGTTCGAACAGATACGCAGTATTTT. Encoded protein: CASGVRTDTQYF. The chain uses TRBV2 and TRBJ2-3; D gene unclear. Germline CDR1 is SNHLY and CDR2 is FYNNEI. The CDR3 is made up of 12 amino acids. Trimming pared 8 bases from V and 3 bases from J, leaving 9 bases between.

Ten or more counts support this clonotype. The V gene is TRBV20-1, the J gene TRBJ2-7; no firm D call. This CDR3 spans 15 amino acids. Per germline, CDR1 DFQATT and CDR2 SNEGSKA (reference sequence). V gave up 3 bases and J gave up 4 bases, with 19 bases separating them. The CDR3 DNA reads as TGCAGTGCTAGTTTGCCCTATGACACGGGTTACGAGCAGTACTTC. Translation: CSASLPYDTGYEQYF.

For this clonotype: One base away lies a much larger clone, so this may be a sequencing read error. V and J are TRBV20-1 and TRBJ1-1, with D uncertain. V dropped 6 bases and J dropped 1 base, with 18 bases sitting between them. Germline V gives CDR1 DFQATT, CDR2 SNEGSKA (reference sequence). This CDR3 region has 15 residues. This CDR3 is CSAPQSAASNTEAFF. The DNA of the CDR3 is TGCAGTGCCCCGCAGTCGGCAGCCTCGAACACTGAAGCTTTCTTT.

The chain links TRBV19 to TRBJ1-2; no definite D call. Germline assignment: CDR1 LNHDA and CDR2 SQIVND (reference sequence). The CDR3 spans 16 residues. Trimming cost V 3 bases and J 7 bases, with 21 bases left between them. The DNA of the CDR3 is TGTGCCAGTAGTATGGGCAGCCTGATAGCCCCTAGTGGCTACACCTTC. Encoded protein: CASSMGSLIAPSGYTF.

This clonotype is a singleton in its sample. The junction departs from the called germline gene at one end, perhaps through a read error. The chain employs TRBV12-3 or TRBV12-4 and TRBJ2-1; TRBD2 agrees at 11 bases. The CDR3 extends over 14 amino acids. CDR3 protein: CASTLAGGLGKHFF. The DNA of the CDR3 is TGTGCCAGCACCCTAGCGGGAGGCCTGGGGAAGCATTTCTTC.

A note on this clonotype: A much larger clonotype is one base distant, so this may be a read error. The chain has TRBV28 and TRBJ2-1; D is unclear. The CDR3 contains 15 residues. V was trimmed by 2 bases and J by 3 bases, leaving 11 bases between them. Germline V gives CDR1 MDHEN, CDR2 SYDVKM. The CDR3 DNA is TGTGCCAGCAGTTTAGGAAAGCTAAGCTACAATGAGCAGTTCTTC. Translated, it gives CASSLGKLSYNEQFF.

Concerning this clonotype: A much larger clone differs by one base, so this may be a read error. J is TRBJ2-1 and V is TRBV15; D is unclear. The germline gives CDR1 LNHNV, CDR2 YYDKDF (reference sequence). The CDR3 totals 17 residues. CDR3 DNA: TGTGCCACCAGCAGTGATGAGTCATATTCGATAACGGATGAGAAGTTCTTC. Encoded protein: CATSSDESYSITDEKFF.

There are a few counts of this clonotype. The CDR3 coding sequence is TGCAGCGTTGGTATGAACACTGAAGCTTTCTTT. Its translation: CSVGMNTEAFF. V gene TRBV29-1 combines with J gene TRBJ1-1; D gene uncertain. The CDR3 is made up of 11 amino acids. Looked up from germline, CDR1 is SQVTM and CDR2 is ANQGSEA. Deletions cut 4 bases from V and 0 bases from J, with 3 bases between.

In this sample, this clonotype turned up many times. The chain couples TRBV3-1 to TRBJ2-1; the D is unclear. V dropped 1 base and J dropped 8 bases, with 6 bases sitting between them. Germline CDR1 LGHDT, CDR2 YNNKEL (reference sequence). The CDR3 consists of 12 residues. Written as DNA, the CDR3 is TGTGCCAGCAGCCAAGGTTCCGATGAGCAGTTCTTC. Translation gives CASSQGSDEQFF.

CDR3 bases: TGTGCCAGCAGTTCTCTCGGGACAGGGAGCTACGAGCAGTACTTC. This gives the protein CASSSLGTGSYEQYF. The J gene is TRBJ2-7, the V gene TRBV6-9, with TRBD1 matching 9 bases. The V and J ends lost 4 bases and 3 bases, in that order; junction bases with no gene match: 7. From germline, CDR1 is MNHGY and CDR2 SVAAGI. The length of the CDR3 is 15 residues.

A remark on this clonotype: A read error may be the cause here, since a much bigger clone is one base away. This chain uses TRBV10-3 with TRBJ2-7; TRBD1 might be the D (5 bases). CDR1 and CDR2 (germline): ENHRY, SYGVKD. The CDR3 has 14 amino acids. V was shortened by 7 bases and J by 0 bases, with 13 bases between the two germline ends. The CDR3 spells CAITSTGYSYEQYF. The DNA for the CDR3 is TGTGCCATCACCAGTACAGGTTACTCCTACGAGCAGTACTTC.

This clonotype was counted many times. V gene TRBV2 combines with J gene TRBJ2-1, with D possibly being TRBD1 (6 bases). The CDR3 is made up of 14 amino acids. Germline CDR1 SNHLY, CDR2 FYNNEI. Trimming took 5 bases from V and 0 from J, leaving 8 bases between them. CDR3 nucleotides: TGTGCCAGCAGTCGGGACATCTCCTACAATGAGCAGTTCTTC. Amino acid sequence: CASSRDISYNEQFF.

To note about this clonotype: A much larger clone lies one base from this, so it may be a read error. The V and J genes are TRBV6-1 and TRBJ2-7; D is possibly TRBD1 or TRBD2 (6 bases each). V shed 5 bases and J shed 0 bases, with 14 bases lying between them. The germline V gene encodes CDR1 MNHNS and CDR2 SASEGT. The CDR3 consists of 15 residues. The CDR3 here is CASSIGRGGSYEQYF. DNA for the CDR3: TGTGCCAGCAGTATCGGGAGAGGGGGCTCCTACGAGCAGTACTTC.

With regard to this clonotype: Possible read error: a much larger clone is one base away. CDR3 region: CASSDNRGTETQYF. DNA of the CDR3: TGTGCCAGCAGTGATAACAGGGGTACAGAGACCCAGTACTTC. The chain is built from TRBV2 and TRBJ2-5, with 7 bases aligning to TRBD1. The V segment lost 3 bases and the J segment 4 bases; nucleotides outside the gene matches: 5. The CDR3 consists of 14 residues. Germline V gene sequence: CDR1 SNHLY, CDR2 FYNNEI. Filled out from reference TRBV2 and TRBJ2-5, the complete variable domain reads EPEVTQTPSHQVTQMGQEVILRCVPISNHLYFYWYRQILGQKVEFLVSFYNNEISEKSEIFDDQFSVERPDGSNFTLKIRSTKLEDSAMYFCASSDNRGTETQYFGPGTRLLVL.

V and J are TRBV5-1 and TRBJ1-4, with TRBD1 as a possible D gene (5 bases). Germline loops: CDR1 SGHRS, CDR2 YFSETQ. There are 13 residues in the CDR3. Trimming pared 1 base from V and 5 bases from J, leaving 6 bases between. CDR3 sequence reads: CASSLYRNEKLFF. The DNA for the CDR3 is TGCGCCAGCAGCTTGTACAGGAATGAAAAACTGTTTTTT. Complete variable domain (other parts from reference TRBV5-1 and TRBJ1-4): KAGVTQTPRYLIKTRGQQVTLSCSPISGHRSVSWYQQTPGQGLQFLFEYFSETQRNKGNFPGRFSGRQFSNSRSEMNVSTLELGDSALYLCASSLYRNEKLFFGSGTQLSVL.

This clonotype turned up a few times. J is TRBJ2-3 and V is TRBV12-3 or TRBV12-4; 8 bases line up with TRBD2. The CDR3 is 15 amino acids. The ends lost 2 bases at V and 4 bases at J; junction bases unmatched: 5. For the CDR3, the DNA is TGTGCCAGCAGTTTAAGGACTAGCAGGGCAGATACGCAGTATTTT. The encoded protein is CASSLRTSRADTQYF.

The rearrangement joins TRBV12-3 or TRBV12-4 to TRBJ2-3; tentatively, D is TRBD1 (5 bases). The CDR3 length is 17 residues. Trimming stripped 2 bases from V and 5 bases from J, with 20 bases between. CDR3 region: CASSLPRREGVGDTQYF. CDR3 nucleotides: TGTGCCAGCAGTTTACCCCGAAGGGAAGGGGTTGGAGATACGCAGTATTTT.

As regards this clonotype: A junction boundary mismatches the germline segment, possibly from a read error. The V gene is TRBV3-1, the J gene TRBJ2-5; tentatively, D is TRBD1 or TRBD2 (5 bases each). CDR3 length: 14 residues. CDR1 LGHDT and CDR2 YNNKEL come from the germline V gene (reference sequence). The CDR3 loop reads CASSQWDHQETKYF. DNA for the CDR3: TGTGCCAGCAGCCAATGGGACCACCAAGAGACCAAGTACTTC.

The table lists this clonotype with many counts. The chain uses TRBV7-9 and TRBJ1-6, with D possibly TRBD1 on 5 matching bases. Germline-derived CDR1 and CDR2 are SEHNR and FQNEAQ (reference sequence). CDR3 length: 15 residues. Trimming pared 1 base from V and 10 bases from J, leaving 14 bases between. This CDR3 is CASSLGGRGESPLHF. DNA for the CDR3: TGTGCCAGCAGCTTAGGAGGTAGGGGAGAGTCACCCCTCCACTTT.

Worth noting for this clonotype: A much larger clone differs from this one at a single base, so this may be a read error. The CDR3 bases are TGTGCCAGCAGGACAGGGGCCTACAATAAGCAGTTCTTC. Its protein is CASRTGAYNKQFF. J is TRBJ2-1 and V is TRBV25-1; 8 bases match TRBD1. The germline V gene has CDR1 MGHDK and CDR2 SYGVNS. There are 13 residues in the CDR3.